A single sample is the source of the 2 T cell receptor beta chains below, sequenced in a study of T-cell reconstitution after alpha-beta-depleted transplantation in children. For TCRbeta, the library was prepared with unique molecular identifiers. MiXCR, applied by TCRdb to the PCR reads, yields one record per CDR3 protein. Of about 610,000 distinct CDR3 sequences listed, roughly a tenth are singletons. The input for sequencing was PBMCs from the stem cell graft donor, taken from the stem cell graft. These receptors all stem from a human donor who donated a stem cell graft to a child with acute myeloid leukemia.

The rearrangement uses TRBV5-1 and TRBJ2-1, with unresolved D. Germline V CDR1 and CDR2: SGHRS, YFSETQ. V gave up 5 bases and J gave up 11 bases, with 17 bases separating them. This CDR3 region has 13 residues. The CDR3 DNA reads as TGCGCCAGCAGAAAATTTTCCCCGGAGAAGCAGTTCTTC. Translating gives CASRKFSPEKQFF.

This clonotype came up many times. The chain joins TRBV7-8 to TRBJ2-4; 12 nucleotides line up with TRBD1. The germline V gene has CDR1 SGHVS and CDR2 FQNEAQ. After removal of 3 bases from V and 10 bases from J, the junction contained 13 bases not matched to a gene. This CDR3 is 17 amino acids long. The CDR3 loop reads CASSLTGTGGGRGIQYF. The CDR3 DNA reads TGTGCCAGCAGCTTGACCGGGACAGGGGGCGGACGCGGGATTCAGTACTTC. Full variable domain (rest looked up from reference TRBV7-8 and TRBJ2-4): GAGVSQSPRYKVAKRGQDVALRCDPISGHVSLFWYQQALGQGPEFLTYFQNEAQLDKSGLPSDRFFAERPEGSVSTLKIQRTQQEDSAVYLCASSLTGTGGGRGIQYFGAGTRLSVL.